This TCR beta chain was retrieved from a study of Graves' ophthalmopathy and Graves' hyperthyroidism. Study outcomes and limitations: The model reached 70.59% sensitivity and approximately 72% specificity for predicting ophthalmopathy progression.

To note about this clonotype: The antigen remains unidentified. Without the conserved terminal phenylalanine or tryptophan, this CDR3 likely stems from a read error.

Other autoimmune diseases, uncontrolled infections, pregnancy and lactation each led to patient exclusion. The evidence that diagnosis relied on was clinical symptoms, serum thyroxine, TRAb, thyroid ultrasound and orbital computed tomography. Fresh peripheral blood, around 9.3 ml, was the PBMC source. Using RNA transcripts, the TCR beta CDR3 regions were amplified. First-round RT-PCR relied on HTBI primers, and a second-round multiplex PCR came next. Each CDR3 protein is one row after TCRdb ran MiXCR on the multiplex PCR reads. The data hold about 700,000 distinct CDR3 sequences, with approximately 39% observed a single time. V was clipped by 4 bases and J by 5 bases; unmatched bases: 2. The germline V gene has CDR1 ENHRY and CDR2 SYGVKD. CDR3 length: 14 residues.

The TCR was taken from an adult man with Graves' ophthalmopathy. The J gene is TRBJ2-2, the V gene TRBV10-3; the match to TRBD2 covers 9 bases. Sample: peripheral blood. The CDR3 region is CAISALAGTGELFL. In DNA, the CDR3 is TGTGCCATCAGTGCTCTAGCGGGGACCGGGGAGCTGTTTCTT.